The 20 T cell receptor beta chains listed next were all sequenced from one sample in a study of blood T cells in healthy people across ages. A second PCR, run for roughly 7 to 12 cycles, used a sample-barcoded 5' primer plus a J-beta primer mix. TCRdb passed the 5' RACE reads through MiXCR, listing each CDR3 protein once. Here the sample spans over 1,200,000 distinct CDR3 sequences, 59% being singletons. What was sequenced was blood. Every receptor here comes from a man aged 18 to 29 in good health.

The rearrangement joins TRBV6-5 to TRBJ2-6; maybe TRBD2 (5 bases). Germline CDR1 reads MNHEY; CDR2 reads SVGAGI. The CDR3 has 18 amino acids. With 6 bases removed from V and 0 bases from J, the gap between germline ends came to 18 bases. DNA of the CDR3: TGTGCCAGCAGGTACGGATCACCAGGACTCTCTGGGGCCAACGTCCTGACTTTC. Amino acid sequence: CASRYGSPGLSGANVLTF.

This clonotype was seen a handful of times. The chain combines TRBV4-1 with TRBJ2-7; no firm D call. CDR3 length: 14 residues. V was shortened by 0 bases and J by 3 bases, with 9 bases between the two germline ends. CDR1 and CDR2 (germline): MGHRA, YSYEKL. The chain's CDR3 is CASSQDGTVYEQYF. The DNA of the CDR3 is TGCGCCAGCAGCCAAGATGGCACGGTCTACGAGCAGTACTTC.

The rearrangement links TRBV29-1 to TRBJ1-4; 7 bases map to TRBD1. Germline CDR1 is SQVTM and CDR2 is ANQGSEA. V dropped 4 bases and J dropped 5; count of bases not matched to a gene: 4. The CDR3 consists of 13 residues. CDR3: CSVVDRENEKLFF. Here the CDR3 DNA reads TGCAGCGTTGTCGACAGGGAAAATGAAAAACTGTTTTTT.

The gene calls are TRBV20-1 and TRBJ1-1, with D unclear. CDR3 length: 12 residues. V was shortened by 1 base and J by 8 bases, with 11 bases between the two germline ends. CDR1 DFQATT and CDR2 SNEGSKA come from the germline V gene (reference sequence). DNA for the CDR3: TGCAGTGCTAGAGGCAACGGTGAAGAAGCTTTCTTT. Protein product: CSARGNGEEAFF.

The V call is TRBV7-9, the J call TRBJ2-1; D is unresolved. The V gene's germline CDR1 is SEHNR and CDR2 FQNEAQ (reference sequence). This CDR3 has 12 amino acids. V was pared by 4 bases and J by 8 bases, with 9 bases between. The CDR3 region is CASSSADYEQFF. The CDR3 DNA reads as TGTGCCAGCAGCTCCGCCGACTATGAGCAGTTCTTC.

J is TRBJ2-7 and V is TRBV27; D is possibly TRBD2 (6 bases). The CDR3 covers 15 residues. The V gene's germline CDR1 is MNHEY and CDR2 SMNVEV (reference sequence). Trimming cost V 2 bases and J 2 bases, with 13 bases left between them. CDR3 loop: CASSLRGGVPYEQYF. The DNA for the CDR3 is TGTGCCAGCAGTTTAAGGGGCGGGGTTCCCTACGAGCAGTACTTC.

The chain employs TRBV27 and TRBJ2-7; 7 positions agree with TRBD1. This CDR3 has 15 amino acids. V dropped 5 bases and J dropped 6; count of bases not matched to a gene: 13. Germline loops: CDR1 MNHEY, CDR2 SMNVEV (reference sequence). The CDR3 bases are TGTGCCAGCAGTCCCCCGACAGGGCTTTTGGTCGAGCAGTACTTC. The encoded protein is CASSPPTGLLVEQYF.

This clonotype was counted a few times. V gene TRBV10-3 combines with J gene TRBJ2-3; D unclear. The CDR3 runs 16 residues. Trimming pared 0 bases from V and 2 bases from J, leaving 12 bases between. Germline CDR1 reads ENHRY; CDR2 reads SYGVKD. The CDR3 DNA reads TGTGCCATCAGTGAGTCGATGCCAGGCGCCACAGATACGCAGTATTTT. It yields the protein CAISESMPGATDTQYF.

At least ten counts were recorded for this clonotype. This chain joins TRBV3-1 and TRBJ1-2; 8 bases match TRBD1. The trim removed 5 bases at V and 6 bases at J, leaving 5 bases unmatched. Germline V gene data show CDR1 as LGHDT and CDR2 as YNNKEL (reference sequence). The CDR3 loop spans 13 amino acids. The CDR3 region is CASSGQGANGYTF. The CDR3 nucleotides read TGTGCCAGCAGCGGCCAGGGGGCCAATGGCTACACCTTC.

This clonotype was detected a few times. The chain uses TRBV7-9 and TRBJ2-3, with D tentatively TRBD2 (6 bases). This CDR3 region has 14 residues. The germline CDR1 and CDR2 sequences are SEHNR and FQNEAQ (reference sequence). With 5 bases removed from V and 3 bases from J, the gap between germline ends came to 12 bases. In DNA, the CDR3 is TGTGCCAGCAGCCCGGGGGACGCGACAGATACGCAGTATTTT. Translation: CASSPGDATDTQYF.

This clonotype appeared a few times. CDR3 DNA sequence: TGTGCCAGCAGTTACCTGAGGAGGGATCGGCGCTACACCTTC. As protein: CASSYLRRDRRYTF. V usage is TRBV6-5 and J usage is TRBJ1-2; D remains ambiguous. The CDR3 totals 14 residues. Per the germline V gene, CDR1 is MNHEY and CDR2 is SVGAGI. Between the trimmed V and J ends, which lost 2 bases and 9 bases, there was a span of 16 bases.

The V and J genes are TRBV20-1 and TRBJ1-4, with TRBD1 identical over 8 bases. V lost 1 base to trimming and J lost 5 bases; unmatched junction nucleotides: 6. Per germline, CDR1 DFQATT and CDR2 SNEGSKA (reference sequence). The CDR3 length is 15 residues. The CDR3 region is CSARVTRQGNEKLFF. In nucleotides, the CDR3 is TGCAGTGCTAGAGTGACAAGACAGGGGAATGAAAAACTGTTTTTT.

The chain is built from TRBV25-1 and TRBJ2-5, with D possibly TRBD1 on 5 matching bases. Trimming took off 7 bases at V and 11 bases at J, with 20 bases between the two ends. In germline, CDR1 is MGHDK, CDR2 SYGVNS. The CDR3 covers 13 residues. The CDR3 region is CASKAGSYNEQYF. For the CDR3, the DNA is TGTGCCAGCAAGGCAGGGTCCTACAATGAGCAGTACTTC.

The gene calls are TRBV20-1 and TRBJ2-1, with 9 nucleotides matching TRBD1. Germline CDR1 reads DFQATT; CDR2 reads SNEGSKA (reference sequence). Germline trimming cut 3 bases from V and 6 bases from J; bases unmatched to any gene: 9. The CDR3 contains 15 residues. The CDR3 DNA reads as TGCAGTGCTAGCACCGGGACAGGGACTGTCAATGAGCAGTTCTTC. It specifies CSASTGTGTVNEQFF.

This chain uses TRBV2 with TRBJ1-2; D gene uncertain. The CDR3 spans 15 residues. In germline, CDR1 is SNHLY, CDR2 FYNNEI. V was shortened by 2 bases and J by 4 bases, with 14 bases between the two germline ends. Written as DNA, the CDR3 is TGTGCCAGCAGTGAACCCCAGGCCGACCCCTATGGCTACACCTTC. Translating gives CASSEPQADPYGYTF.

This clonotype was found many times. The DNA of the CDR3 is TGTGCCAGCAGCTTAGTCGGATCTAGCACAGATACGCAGTATTTT. Translation gives CASSLVGSSTDTQYF. The genes are TRBV7-2 and TRBJ2-3; D uncertain. Deletions cut 1 base from V and 0 bases from J, with 8 bases between. Germline V gene lookup returns CDR1 SGHTA and CDR2 FQGNSA. The CDR3 runs 15 residues.

This clonotype was seen a few times. The chain joins TRBV20-1 to TRBJ2-1; 13 nucleotides match TRBD2. The CDR3 runs to 14 residues. CDR1 is DFQATT, CDR2 SNEGSKA, per germline (reference sequence). CDR3 bases: TGCAGCAGGACTAGCGGGAGTATCTACAATGAGCAGTTCTTC. Translating it yields CSRTSGSIYNEQFF.

The V call is TRBV27, the J call TRBJ1-4; D gene ambiguous. V dropped 6 bases and J dropped 8 bases, with 19 bases sitting between them. The CDR3 covers 15 residues. Germline V CDR1 and CDR2: MNHEY, SMNVEV (reference sequence). The CDR3 reads CASSPGPSPYEKLFF. The CDR3 nucleotides read TGTGCCAGCAGCCCCGGTCCAAGCCCTTACGAAAAACTGTTTTTT.

V and J are TRBV11-1 and TRBJ2-1; 8 bases align to TRBD2. Per the germline V gene, CDR1 is SGHAT and CDR2 is FQDESV (reference sequence). The CDR3 runs 15 residues. J was trimmed by 6 bases and V by 5 bases; bases with no gene match: 9. In nucleotides, the CDR3 is TGTGCCAGCAGCCAAACCGGGACTAGACCCAATGAGCAGTTCTTC. Translated: CASSQTGTRPNEQFF.

The chain couples TRBV15 to TRBJ1-1; 7 bases fit TRBD1. The CDR3 spans 11 residues. J was trimmed by 7 bases and V by 8 bases; bases with no gene match: 4. Germline V lookup: CDR1 LNHNV, CDR2 YYDKDF (reference sequence). The CDR3 DNA sequence: TGTGCCACCTCCGACAGGGTTGAAGCTTTCTTT. Translation: CATSDRVEAFF.